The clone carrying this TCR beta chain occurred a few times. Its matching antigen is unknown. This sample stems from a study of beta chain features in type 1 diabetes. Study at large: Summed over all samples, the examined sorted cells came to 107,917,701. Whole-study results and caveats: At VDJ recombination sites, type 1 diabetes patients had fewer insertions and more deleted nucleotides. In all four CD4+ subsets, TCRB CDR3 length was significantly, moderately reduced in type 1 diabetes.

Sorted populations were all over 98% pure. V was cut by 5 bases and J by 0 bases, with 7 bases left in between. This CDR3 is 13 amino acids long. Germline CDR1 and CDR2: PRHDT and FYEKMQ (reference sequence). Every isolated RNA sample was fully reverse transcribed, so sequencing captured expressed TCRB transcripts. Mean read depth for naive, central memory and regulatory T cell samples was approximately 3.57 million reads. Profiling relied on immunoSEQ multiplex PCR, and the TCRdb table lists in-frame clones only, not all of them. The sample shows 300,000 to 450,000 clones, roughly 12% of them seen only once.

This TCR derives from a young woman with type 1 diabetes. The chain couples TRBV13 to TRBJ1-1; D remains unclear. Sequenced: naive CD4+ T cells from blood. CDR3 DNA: TGTGCCAGCAGCCGTACAGTGAACACTGAAGCTTTCTTT. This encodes CASSRTVNTEAFF.